The 2 T cell receptor beta chains reported below all come from one sample, sequenced in a study of blood T cell repertoires in COVID-19. Assay used: immunoSEQ multiplex PCR; TCRdb lists only in-frame clones, some missing. The sample records hundreds of thousands of clones, approximately 84% being singletons. Source material: PBMCs or T cells enriched from blood (not recorded which). The receptors shown here come from a man aged 35 to 55 who had recovered from COVID-19.

The V and J genes are TRBV20-1 and TRBJ2-3; D gene ambiguous. Germline-derived CDR1 and CDR2 are DFQATT and SNEGSKA (reference sequence). The ends were cut back, 5 bases at V and 4 bases at J, with 7 bases in the middle. The CDR3 is 11 amino acids. The CDR3 sequence: CSALLADTQYF. Written as DNA, the CDR3 is TGCAGTGCTCTTCTAGCAGATACGCAGTATTTT.

The chain combines TRBV11-2 with TRBJ1-1; D is unclear. There are 14 residues in the CDR3. V lost 5 bases and J 1 base, leaving 11 bases between the germline ends. CDR1 and CDR2 (germline): SGHAT, FQNNGV. CDR3 sequence: CASSRTVGNTEAFF. CDR3 in DNA: TGTGCCAGCAGCCGCACAGTTGGGAACACTGAAGCTTTCTTT.